This TCR beta chain was sequenced for a study of blood T cell repertoires in COVID-19. Study-level background: The United States, Italy and Spain were the sources of the acute and convalescent COVID-19 samples. PBMCs, B-cell-depleted T cells, or T cells were the source of the cDNA or gDNA that made up the material.

There are 15 residues in the CDR3. In germline, CDR1 is SGHTA, CDR2 FQGNSA. V trimming: 8 bases; J trimming: 6 bases; junction bases outside the gene matches: 12. As originally analysed: Reference gene primer amplification gave nucleated cell count estimates. Repertoires were generated with immunoSEQ multiplex PCR, while TCRdb's copy carries only in-frame clones and drops some. V, J and clone size are those of that table, while D and trimming were read from the DNA. This sample has under 60,000 clones, with approximately 80% found just once. Patients from Seattle were sampled longitudinally, starting during active infection.

The receptor's source is a man aged 30-40 years with COVID-19, enrolled during active disease. The sequencing sample was made of peripheral blood. This rearrangement joins TRBV7-2 to TRBJ2-2, with 7 bases lining up with TRBD2. The CDR3 is CASAGVGRRAGELFF. Written as DNA, the CDR3 is TGTGCCAGCGCGGGAGTCGGGCGAAGAGCCGGGGAGCTGTTTTTT. The entire variable domain, with the rest obtained from reference TRBV7-2 and TRBJ2-2, is as follows: GAGVSQSPSNKVTEKGKDVELRCDPISGHTALYWYRQSLGQGLEFLIYFQGNSAPDKSGLPSDRFSAERTGGSVSTLTIQRTQQEDSAVYLCASAGVGRRAGELFFGEGSRLTVL.